Sequencing of this TCR beta chain was carried out in a study of blood T cells in healthy people across ages. Details on this clonotype: Possible read error: a much larger clone is one base away.

J gave up 6 bases and V 5 bases, and 9 bases lay outside the gene matches. Germline V gene data show CDR1 as SNHLY and CDR2 as FYNNEI. CDR3 length equals 15 residues. Primers used in a second PCR of about 7 to 12 cycles were a sample-barcoded 5' primer and a J-beta primer mix. Using its own MiXCR run on the 5' RACE reads, TCRdb lists one record per CDR3 protein. The sample has about 1.1 million distinct CDR3 sequences; more than 30% are singletons. The chain combines TRBV2 with TRBJ1-5, with 8 bases identical to TRBD1. The clonotype originates from a man between 18 and 29 years old in good health. Sequenced material: blood. The CDR3 DNA is TGTGCCAGCAGTCCAGGGGGCTCGACGGGTCAGCCCCAGCATTTT. Residues: CASSPGGSTGQPQHF.